These 25 T cell receptor beta chains were all obtained from the same sample, sequenced in a study of T cells in Graves' hyperthyroidism and ophthalmopathy. From RNA transcripts, TCR beta CDR3 regions were amplified. When the TCR CDR3 underwent first-round RT-PCR, the HTBI primer set was used. Each CDR3 protein is one row after TCRdb ran MiXCR on the multiplex PCR reads. The repertoire includes 370,000 or so distinct CDR3 sequences, approximately 13% of them detected once, and about a fifth sits in the top ten. Sequences were obtained from blood. These receptors were collected from a man aged 25 to 45 with Graves' hyperthyroidism that later progressed to Graves' ophthalmopathy.

This clonotype was detected ten times or more. This chain joins TRBV7-9 and TRBJ1-1; no definite D call. The CDR3 totals 14 residues. Germline loops: CDR1 SEHNR, CDR2 FQNEAQ (reference sequence). Trimming pared 6 bases from V and 5 bases from J, leaving 16 bases between. The CDR3 DNA reads as TGTGCCAGCAGACCCCCCCATTCGGGTACTGAAGCTTTCTTT. This encodes CASRPPHSGTEAFF.

A note on this clonotype: This clone may be a read error of a much larger clone one base away. J is TRBJ1-5 and V is TRBV6-1; D ambiguous. CDR1 is MNHNS, CDR2 SASEGT, per germline. The CDR3 runs 12 residues. Trimming took off 2 bases at V and 9 bases at J, with 8 bases between the two ends. The CDR3 loop is CASSEMYRPQHF. The CDR3 coding sequence is TGTGCCAGCAGTGAAATGTACCGGCCCCAGCATTTT.

This clonotype occurred once. A much larger clone differs from this one at a single base, so this may be a read error. This chain uses TRBV12-3 or TRBV12-4 with TRBJ2-1, with 11 bases fitting TRBD1. The V and J ends lost 3 bases and 6 bases, in that order; junction bases with no gene match: 4. CDR3 length: 15 amino acids. This CDR3 reads CASSFGQGAGNEQFF. CDR3 DNA: TGTGCCAGCAGTTTCGGACAGGGGGCTGGCAATGAGCAGTTCTTC.

J is TRBJ1-2 and V is TRBV30; 8 bases are a match to TRBD1. Germline CDR1 reads GTSNPN; CDR2 reads SVGIG (reference sequence). V was pared by 3 bases and J by 6 bases, with 6 bases of the junction left unmatched. This CDR3 is built from 13 residues. The CDR3 is CAWRNQGADGYTF. In DNA, the CDR3 is TGTGCCTGGAGAAACCAGGGGGCGGATGGCTACACCTTC.

The chain joins TRBV19 to TRBJ1-5; D possibly corresponds to TRBD1 (5 bases). Between the trimmed V and J ends, which lost 9 bases and 5 bases, there was a span of 14 bases. Germline V gene data show CDR1 as LNHDA and CDR2 as SQIVND (reference sequence). The length of the CDR3 is 13 residues. The CDR3, as DNA: TGTGCCAGCGGGGGTACGGAGTATCAGCCCCAGCATTTT. It specifies CASGGTEYQPQHF.

This clonotype appeared many times. This chain uses TRBV6-1 with TRBJ2-3; 9 bases align to TRBD1. The length of the CDR3 is 14 residues. The germline V gene encodes CDR1 MNHNS and CDR2 SASEGT. The trim removed 5 bases at V and 6 bases at J, leaving 6 bases unmatched. The CDR3 DNA follows: TGTGCCAGCAGTACCGGGACAGGGCGGGATACGCAGTATTTT. Its protein product is CASSTGTGRDTQYF.

Ten or more counts support this clonotype. This chain uses TRBV12-3 or TRBV12-4 with TRBJ1-2; tentatively, D is TRBD1 (6 bases). Trimming removed 6 bases at V and 4 bases at J, with 15 bases between. There are 14 residues in the CDR3. CDR3 nucleotides: TGTGCCAGCAGCCCCCGGACAGCGTTCTATGGCTACACCTTC. It is translated as CASSPRTAFYGYTF.

This clonotype appeared a few times. J is TRBJ2-5 and V is TRBV5-4; weak D call: TRBD2 (5 bases). V was pared by 1 base and J by 1 base, with 11 bases between. The germline gives CDR1 SGHNT, CDR2 YYREEE (reference sequence). The CDR3 is 15 residues long. The CDR3 spells CASSLYGSGQETQYF. CDR3 in DNA: TGTGCCAGCAGCTTGTATGGCAGCGGCCAAGAGACCCAGTACTTC.

This clonotype has a count of ten or more. The chain couples TRBV20-1 to TRBJ2-3; 7 bases agree with TRBD2. CDR3 size: 17 residues. With V trimmed by 0 bases and J by 5 bases, 14 bases remained unmatched. The V gene's germline CDR1 is DFQATT and CDR2 SNEGSKA (reference sequence). The CDR3 spells CSARDQRYGGGEDTQYF. In DNA form, the CDR3 reads TGCAGTGCTAGAGATCAGCGATACGGCGGGGGTGAAGATACGCAGTATTTT.

This clonotype was recorded many times. The V gene is TRBV18, the J gene TRBJ2-5, with D possibly matching TRBD1 (5 bases). Germline assignment: CDR1 KGHSH and CDR2 LQKENI. The V end lost 6 bases, the J end lost 2 bases, and 13 bases lay between the germline ends. CDR3 length equals 14 residues. CDR3 sequence: CASSPGYGQETQYF. In DNA form, the CDR3 reads TGTGCCAGCTCTCCAGGGTACGGGCAAGAGACCCAGTACTTC.

The sample holds many counts of this clonotype. This chain joins TRBV11-3 and TRBJ1-1; D unresolved. V shed 3 bases and J shed 5 bases, with 10 bases lying between them. Germline V gene data show CDR1 as SGHNT and CDR2 as YENEEA. CDR3 length: 13 residues. CDR3 DNA: TGTGCCAGCAGCTTCGACGGGAGGACTGAAGCTTTCTTT. Its protein is CASSFDGRTEAFF.

This clonotype was counted between two and nine times. The gene calls are TRBV29-1 and TRBJ1-2; 9 nucleotides agree with TRBD1. The CDR3 runs 12 residues. CDR1 and CDR2 (germline): SQVTM, ANQGSEA. The V gene end was trimmed by 6 bases and the J gene end by 5 bases; junction bases not matched to a gene: 4. CDR3 sequence: CSVGGTGYGYTF. Written as DNA, the CDR3 is TGCAGCGTCGGTGGGACAGGGTATGGCTACACCTTC.

This clonotype appeared many times. This chain uses TRBV2 with TRBJ2-1; TRBD2 aligns across 10 bases. This CDR3 has 14 residues. J gave up 8 bases and V 3 bases, and 4 bases lay outside the gene matches. Germline V gives CDR1 SNHLY, CDR2 FYNNEI. In DNA form, the CDR3 reads TGTGCCAGCAGTGAGAGCGGGGGGGCTGATGAGCAGTTCTTC. This translates into CASSESGGADEQFF.

The chain has TRBV7-6 and TRBJ2-3; D may correspond to TRBD1 or TRBD2 (5 bases each). Per the germline V gene, CDR1 is SGHVS and CDR2 is FNYEAQ. The CDR3 extends over 16 amino acids. Trimming stripped 3 bases from V and 5 bases from J, with 18 bases between. The chain's CDR3 is CASSLSGGPGIDTQYF. In DNA, the CDR3 is TGTGCCAGCAGCTTGAGTGGGGGTCCGGGGATAGATACGCAGTATTTT. Looking up the rest from reference TRBV7-6 and TRBJ2-3 gives the full variable domain: GAGVSQSPRYKVTKRGQDVALRCDPISGHVSLYWYRQALGQGPEFLTYFNYEAQQDKSGLPNDRFSAERPEGSISTLTIQRTEQRDSAMYRCASSLSGGPGIDTQYFGPGTRLTVL.

The chain carries TRBV5-6 and TRBJ1-2; D is unclear. The CDR3 is made up of 15 amino acids. Germline values: CDR1 SGHDT, CDR2 YYEEEE. V was clipped by 3 bases and J by 7 bases, with 19 bases between them. The DNA of the CDR3 is TGTGCCAGCAGCTCGGAAGGGATTCATCGGCGTGGCTACACCTTC. Translating it yields CASSSEGIHRRGYTF.

There are many counts of this clonotype. V and J are TRBV12-3 or TRBV12-4 and TRBJ2-3; 7 nucleotides align to TRBD2. This CDR3 spans 13 amino acids. J lost 4 bases, V lost 7 bases, and 5 bases had no gene match. In nucleotides, the CDR3 is TGTGCCAGCACCCGACTAGCCGCAGATACGCAGTATTTT. Protein: CASTRLAADTQYF.

This clonotype was counted at least ten times. The V and J genes are TRBV7-8 and TRBJ1-5, with D perhaps matching TRBD1 (5 bases). There are 14 residues in the CDR3. Germline CDR1 and CDR2: SGHVS and FQNEAQ. V gave up 2 bases and J gave up 6 bases, with 11 bases separating them. The DNA of the CDR3 is TGTGCCAGCAGCTTACAGGGAAAGGTTCAGCCCCAGCATTTT. It codes for CASSLQGKVQPQHF.

This clonotype was counted only a few times. CDR3 nucleotide sequence: TGTGCCAGCATAGGCCAGGGGAATGAGCAGTTCTTC. This codes for CASIGQGNEQFF. The chain joins TRBV6-1 to TRBJ2-1, with D possibly matching TRBD1 (6 bases). Germline V gene lookup returns CDR1 MNHNS and CDR2 SASEGT. This CDR3 comprises 12 residues. Trimming shortened V by 7 bases and J by 7 bases, and 11 bases separated the two germline ends.

This clonotype occurred a few times. V usage is TRBV7-9 and J usage is TRBJ2-3; 12 bases line up with TRBD2. V was clipped by 2 bases and J by 0 bases; unmatched bases: 6. The germline gives CDR1 SEHNR, CDR2 FQNEAQ (reference sequence). The CDR3 has 18 amino acids. The CDR3 region is CASSLRTSGGPSTDTQYF. The CDR3 DNA reads TGTGCCAGCAGCTTACGTACTAGCGGGGGGCCCAGCACAGATACGCAGTATTTT. The whole variable domain, filled in from reference TRBV7-9 and TRBJ2-3, reads DTGVSQNPRHKITKRGQNVTFRCDPISEHNRLYWYRQTLGQGPEFLTYFQNEAQLEKSRLLSDRFSAERPKGSFSTLEIQRTEQGDSAMYLCASSLRTSGGPSTDTQYFGPGTRLTVL.

This clonotype has just a few counts. The chain employs TRBV5-1 and TRBJ2-1; 8 nucleotides agree with TRBD2. Germline lookup yields CDR1 SGHRS and CDR2 YFSETQ. The CDR3 loop spans 16 amino acids. V shed 3 bases, J shed 4 bases, and the junction held 9 bases outside the gene matches. The CDR3 DNA reads TGCGCCAGCAGCTCCGCCCTAGCGGGCGGTTACAATGAGCAGTTCTTC. Translating gives CASSSALAGGYNEQFF.

The CDR3 DNA follows: TGTGCCAGCACCTCCCGGTTTCAGGGGCAGAACTCTGGGGCCAACGTCCTGACTTTC. Its translation is CASTSRFQGQNSGANVLTF. The genes are TRBV28 and TRBJ2-6; D may be TRBD1 (6 bases). CDR1 is MDHEN, CDR2 SYDVKM, per germline. V was shortened by 7 bases and J by 0 bases, with 22 bases between the two germline ends. This CDR3 has 19 residues.

This clonotype was detected a few times. This chain uses TRBV6-1 with TRBJ2-5; 9 nucleotides agree with TRBD2. The germline gives CDR1 MNHNS, CDR2 SASEGT. J lost 5 bases, V lost 6 bases, and 19 bases had no gene match. This CDR3 is 18 amino acids long. The CDR3 reads CASSSPGGSERGVETQYF. CDR3 in DNA: TGTGCCAGCAGCTCCCCAGGGGGGAGCGAGCGGGGGGTTGAGACCCAGTACTTC.

This clonotype was seen repeatedly, ten times or more. The chain recombines TRBV11-2 with TRBJ1-2; 9 bases map to TRBD1. Trimming took 6 bases from V and 4 from J; bases not matched to a gene: 6. Per germline, CDR1 SGHAT and CDR2 FQNNGV. The CDR3 spans 14 residues. Written as DNA, the CDR3 is TGTGCCAGCAGTCCTACAGGGGGCGGCTATGGCTACACCTTC. The encoded protein is CASSPTGGGYGYTF.

This clonotype was seen at least ten times. The chain links TRBV29-1 to TRBJ2-1; 9 nucleotides agree with TRBD1. This CDR3 region has 13 residues. Trimming took 5 bases from V and 9 from J; bases not matched to a gene: 8. Germline-derived CDR1 and CDR2 are SQVTM and ANQGSEA. The CDR3 sequence: CSVRTGVVAEQFF. In DNA, the CDR3 is TGCAGCGTTCGGACAGGGGTCGTAGCTGAGCAGTTCTTC.

This clonotype was seen only a few times. The chain employs TRBV3-1 and TRBJ1-4; tentatively, D is TRBD1 (5 bases). Germline V gene data show CDR1 as LGHDT and CDR2 as YNNKEL (reference sequence). V gave up 0 bases and J gave up 8 bases, with 16 bases separating them. CDR3 length: 16 amino acids. The CDR3 DNA follows: TGTGCCAGCAGCCAAGATAGATGGGGGTCGAGGGAAAAACTGTTTTTT. It codes for CASSQDRWGSREKLFF.